A single T cell receptor beta chain is shown here with its context. This record belongs to a study of blood T cell repertoires in COVID-19. Produced via immunoSEQ multiplex PCR; TCRdb's table is partial and in-frame only. The sample contains hundreds of thousands of clones, about 90% of which appear only once. The germline V gene encodes CDR1 SNHLY and CDR2 FYNNEI. Losses at the gene ends were 6 bases for V and 0 bases for J; bases not matched to a gene: 4. CDR3 length: 15 amino acids. The sample consisted of peripheral blood. The chain joins TRBV2 to TRBJ2-7; 11 nucleotides align to TRBD2. This clonotype originated in a man older than 75 with acute or convalescent COVID-19. This chain's CDR3 is CASSSTSGGSYEQYF. Written as DNA, the CDR3 is TGTGCCAGCAGCTCTACTAGCGGGGGCTCCTACGAGCAGTACTTC.